This record concerns one T cell receptor (beta chain) sequence. The data stem from a study of Graves' ophthalmopathy and Graves' hyperthyroidism. V lost 10 bases to trimming and J lost 3 bases, with 10 bases between them. The germline V gene encodes CDR1 SGHVS and CDR2 FQNEAQ. CDR3 length: 11 amino acids. RNA transcripts served as template for amplifying TCR beta CDR3 sequences. The workflow started with a first-round RT-PCR run with HTBI primers and then moved on to a second-round multiplex PCR. A single record per CDR3 protein comes from TCRdb applying MiXCR to the multiplex PCR reads. The table lists a few hundred thousand distinct CDR3 sequences, approximately 18% of them singletons, with 2.4% in the top ten.

The clonotype comes from an adult woman with stable Graves' hyperthyroidism. The chain combines TRBV7-8 with TRBJ2-7; D is possibly TRBD2 (7 bases). The sequenced material came from peripheral blood. This chain's CDR3 is CAIGGRYEQYF. The CDR3, as DNA: TGTGCCATCGGGGGGCGCTACGAGCAGTACTTC. The full variable domain, its missing parts supplied by reference TRBV7-8 and TRBJ2-7, is GAGVSQSPRYKVAKRGQDVALRCDPISGHVSLFWYQQALGQGPEFLTYFQNEAQLDKSGLPSDRFFAERPEGSVSTLKIQRTQQEDSAVYLCAIGGRYEQYFGPGTRLTVT.